The present T cell receptor beta chain was sequenced within a study of cytomegalovirus exposure and HLA in healthy donors. Findings and limits, study-wide: About 87% or about 30% of the time was how often most TCR beta V segments were productive, according to an earlier analysis. Relative to the roughly 640-donor mean, N-insertions were reportedly fewer in an Asian-associated ancestry cluster in a later analysis.

About this clone: Its antigen is unidentified.

The study ran its PCR with 60 Vbeta and 13 Jbeta primers. Measured with immunoSEQ multiplex PCR; TCRdb has only the in-frame clones, and not every one. The sample holds 90,000 to 140,000 clones, approximately 79% seen once. The CDR3 length is 15 residues. V trimming: 4 bases; J trimming: 3 bases; junction bases outside the gene matches: 9. Germline V lookup: CDR1 SGHRS, CDR2 YFSETQ. This TCR was recovered from a man aged 25-40 years in good health and CMV-seropositive. This chain links TRBV5-1 with TRBJ2-5, with 7 positions matching TRBD1. Material: PBMCs. CDR3 in amino acids: CASSRRGDREETQYF. In DNA form, the CDR3 reads TGCGCCAGCAGCCGAAGGGGCGACAGGGAAGAGACCCAGTACTTC. The full variable domain, its missing parts supplied by reference TRBV5-1 and TRBJ2-5, is KAGVTQTPRYLIKTRGQQVTLSCSPISGHRSVSWYQQTPGQGLQFLFEYFSETQRNKGNFPGRFSGRQFSNSRSEMNVSTLELGDSALYLCASSRRGDREETQYFGPGTRLLVL.